This TCR beta chain emerged from a study of blood T cell repertoires in COVID-19. The V end was cut by 1 base, the J end by 5 bases, with 12 bases between. The length of the CDR3 is 15 residues. Germline V gene lookup returns CDR1 SGHAT and CDR2 FQNNGV. The repertoire was sequenced with immunoSEQ multiplex PCR; TCRdb's copy has only in-frame clones and lacks some. This sample has some 320,000 clones; 89% occur once, and the top ten carry approximately 2.9%. This TCR was sampled from a woman aged 50 to 65 who had been exposed to COVID-19. V and J are TRBV11-2 and TRBJ1-5; perhaps TRBD1 as D (6 bases). Input material: PBMCs or T cells enriched from blood (not recorded which). The CDR3 is CASSLGGGGHQPQHF. The CDR3 bases are TGTGCCAGCAGCTTAGGGGGCGGGGGGCATCAGCCCCAGCATTTT. The full variable domain, completed using reference TRBV11-2 and TRBJ1-5, is EAGVAQSPRYKIIEKRQSVAFWCNPISGHATLYWYQQILGQGPKLLIQFQNNGVVDDSQLPKDRFSAERLKGVDSTLKIQPAKLEDSAVYLCASSLGGGGHQPQHFGDGTRLSIL.